Listed here are 27 T cell receptor beta chains from one sample, sequenced in a study of T cells in localized non-small cell lung cancer. Using immunoSEQ multiplex PCR, the repertoire was profiled, and TCRdb retains in-frame clones only, with some absent. The table has thousands of clones, about 30% seen once; the top ten hold 8.5% to 9.5%. The sample in question was lung tumor tissue, obtained before any cancer treatment. The receptors originated from a male donor at least 60 years old with stage I lung adenocarcinoma.

V and J are TRBV19 and TRBJ2-5; D call uncertain. The germline gives CDR1 LNHDA, CDR2 SQIVND (reference sequence). V was trimmed by 4 bases and J by 3 bases, leaving 9 bases between them. This CDR3 region has 13 residues. The CDR3 spells CASSTDVEETQYF. The CDR3 DNA reads as TGTGCCAGTAGTACGGACGTCGAAGAGACCCAGTACTTC.

The rearrangement joins TRBV6-8 to TRBJ2-3; tentatively, D is TRBD1 (6 bases). V lost 10 bases, J lost 3 bases, and 14 bases lay in between. Germline CDR1 is MNHGY and CDR2 is SAAAGT. The CDR3 is 13 residues long. This CDR3 reads CAIQGVVTDTQYF. CDR3 bases: TGTGCCATACAGGGTGTAGTTACAGATACGCAGTATTTT.

CDR3 nucleotides: TGTGCCAGTAGTATAGCGGCGGGAGATTGGGGCAAAAACATTCAGTACTTC. This codes for CASSIAAGDWGKNIQYF. V is TRBV19 and J is TRBJ2-4; 7 bases agree with TRBD2. Per germline, CDR1 LNHDA and CDR2 SQIVND (reference sequence). CDR3 length equals 17 residues. Trimming took 1 base from V and 3 from J; bases not matched to a gene: 9.

V usage is TRBV12-5 and J usage is TRBJ2-3; D is perhaps TRBD2 (6 bases). Looked up from germline, CDR1 is LGHNT and CDR2 is FRNRAP. This CDR3 has 12 amino acids. Trimming took off 7 bases at V and 4 bases at J, with 9 bases between the two ends. The CDR3 spells CASVGEADTQYF. The CDR3 DNA is TGTGCTAGTGTGGGGGAGGCAGATACGCAGTATTTT.

The chain carries TRBV19 and TRBJ1-1, with 8 bases aligning to TRBD1. The V gene end was trimmed by 4 bases and the J gene end by 7 bases; junction bases not matched to a gene: 5. Germline lookup yields CDR1 LNHDA and CDR2 SQIVND (reference sequence). The CDR3 has 13 amino acids. CDR3 in DNA: TGTGCCAGTAGTACGGACAGGGACAATGAAGCTTTCTTT. The encoded protein is CASSTDRDNEAFF.

Only a few counts were recorded for this clone. The chain links TRBV18 to TRBJ2-3; no definite D call. The germline V gene has CDR1 KGHSH and CDR2 LQKENI. V was cut by 2 bases and J by 2 bases, with 11 bases left in between. The CDR3 has 15 amino acids. CDR3 nucleotide sequence: TGTGCCAGCTCACCAGGCGGCTCCTCCACAGATACGCAGTATTTT. Encoded protein: CASSPGGSSTDTQYF.

This chain joins TRBV14 and TRBJ2-2; D possibly corresponds to TRBD2 (5 bases). V was shortened by 5 bases and J by 7 bases, with 11 bases between the two germline ends. This CDR3 is built from 13 residues. Germline V lookup: CDR1 SGHDN, CDR2 FVKESK. The CDR3 is CASSSSRGGELFF. The DNA of the CDR3 is TGTGCCAGCAGCTCTAGTCGGGGCGGGGAGCTGTTTTTT.

This clone was seen only a few times. The chain uses TRBV6-8 and TRBJ1-5; possible D gene TRBD1, 5 bases. Germline V CDR1 and CDR2: MNHGY, SAAAGT. V was cut by 0 bases and J by 4 bases, with 10 bases left in between. The CDR3 runs to 15 residues. In DNA, the CDR3 is TGTGCCAGCAGTTACTCCAGGGTACTAAATCAGCCCCAGCATTTT. Encoded protein: CASSYSRVLNQPQHF.

J is TRBJ1-1 and V is TRBV23-1, with D possibly matching TRBD1 (6 bases). TRBV23-1 is an open reading frame whose function is uncertain. The CDR3 is 13 amino acids. V was cut by 6 bases and J by 6 bases, with 14 bases left in between. This CDR3 reads CASSRSDRPEAFF. For the CDR3, the DNA is TGCGCCAGCAGCCGATCGGACAGACCTGAAGCTTTCTTT.

V is TRBV14 and J is TRBJ2-6, with 7 bases fitting TRBD1. V lost 4 bases and J lost 1; bases outside the gene matches: 7. The germline V gene encodes CDR1 SGHDN and CDR2 FVKESK. This CDR3 has 17 amino acids. In DNA form, the CDR3 reads TGTGCCAGCAGCCCCATATTACAGGGGTCTGGGGCCAACGTCCTGACTTTC. Translating gives CASSPILQGSGANVLTF.

There are a few counts of this clone. V gene TRBV6-8 combines with J gene TRBJ2-3; a weak D match, TRBD1 (5 bases). This CDR3 has 15 amino acids. CDR1 and CDR2 (germline): MNHGY, SAAAGT. V lost 0 bases to trimming and J lost 3 bases, with 10 bases between them. CDR3 in DNA: TGTGCCAGCAGTTACTCCGGACAAACGACAGATACGCAGTATTTT. Encoded protein: CASSYSGQTTDTQYF.

The table lists this clone with a few counts. This chain links TRBV6-8 with TRBJ1-5, with D possibly TRBD1 on 5 matching bases. The CDR3 has 14 residues. The V gene lost 7 bases and the J gene lost 0 bases, with 10 bases spanning the gap. Germline CDR1 reads MNHGY; CDR2 reads SAAAGT. CDR3 coding DNA: TGTGCCAGCACCTTTCAGGGTAGCAATCAGCCCCAGCATTTT. This gives the protein CASTFQGSNQPQHF.

This clone occurred once. The rearrangement uses TRBV28 and TRBJ1-5; TRBD1 is a possible D gene (5 bases). V was cut by 5 bases and J by 4 bases, with 12 bases left in between. The V gene's germline CDR1 is MDHEN and CDR2 SYDVKM. This CDR3 is 14 amino acids long. The CDR3, as DNA: TGTGCCAGCAGTCGAATGGGGGGGAATCAGCCCCAGCATTTT. Its translation: CASSRMGGNQPQHF.

In this sample, this clone turned up a few times. V usage is TRBV2 and J usage is TRBJ2-1; tentatively, D is TRBD2 (6 bases). V lost 1 base, J lost 9 bases, and 22 bases lay in between. The CDR3 consists of 17 residues. In germline, CDR1 is SNHLY, CDR2 FYNNEI. CDR3 bases: TGTGCCAGCAGTGAAGGGGGCCCGGGACTTTCGCCCCGTGAGCAGTTCTTC. The encoded protein is CASSEGGPGLSPREQFF.

The chain recombines TRBV29-1 with TRBJ2-6, with 7 bases lining up with TRBD1. The CDR3 loop spans 15 amino acids. Losses at the gene ends were 6 bases for V and 1 base for J; bases not matched to a gene: 6. CDR1 and CDR2 from the germline V gene are SQVTM and ANQGSEA. The CDR3 DNA follows: TGCAGCGTAAGGGACAGCTATTCTGGGGCCAACGTCCTGACTTTC. Translated: CSVRDSYSGANVLTF.

This sequence joins TRBV28 and TRBJ1-5; D is perhaps TRBD1 (5 bases). Per the germline V gene, CDR1 is MDHEN and CDR2 is SYDVKM. Trimming shortened V by 5 bases and J by 7 bases, and 18 bases separated the two germline ends. This CDR3 spans 15 amino acids. CDR3: CASSTGTGGEQPQHF. CDR3 bases: TGTGCCAGCAGTACCGGGACGGGAGGGGAACAGCCCCAGCATTTT.

This clone was counted between two and nine times. The genes are TRBV6-8 and TRBJ2-5; 12 nucleotides agree with TRBD1. The V gene end was trimmed by 5 bases and the J gene end by 4 bases; junction bases not matched to a gene: 5. The CDR3 has 15 amino acids. The germline CDR1 and CDR2 sequences are MNHGY and SAAAGT. CDR3 sequence reads: CASSAGTGGAETQYF. The DNA of the CDR3 is TGTGCCAGCAGTGCCGGGACAGGGGGCGCAGAGACCCAGTACTTC.

There are a few counts of this clone. The CDR3 loop reads CASSRGPSPFDSPLHF. CDR3 bases: TGTGCCAGCAGCCGCGGACCGTCCCCATTTGATTCACCCCTCCACTTT. V usage is TRBV7-5 and J usage is TRBJ1-6. TRBV7-5 is classified as a pseudogene. The CDR3 has 16 residues.

This clone has more than one count but fewer than ten. V gene TRBV19 combines with J gene TRBJ1-1, with D perhaps TRBD1 (5 bases). Trimming left V 5 bases short and J 1 base short, with 14 bases between. CDR1 is LNHDA, CDR2 SQIVND, per germline (reference sequence). The CDR3 consists of 15 residues. CDR3 nucleotide sequence: TGTGCCAGTAGTGGGACCCTTTTGGGGAACACTGAAGCTTTCTTT. It is translated as CASSGTLLGNTEAFF.

This clone was picked up a small number of times. J is TRBJ1-2 and V is TRBV11-3; TRBD1 is a possible D gene (6 bases). This CDR3 comprises 14 residues. The ends were cut back, 6 bases at V and 5 bases at J, with 16 bases in the middle. Germline CDR1 SGHNT, CDR2 YENEEA. CDR3 region: CASSSPGARYGYTF. The CDR3 DNA reads as TGTGCCAGCAGTAGCCCGGGGGCCCGGTATGGCTACACCTTC.

V gene TRBV6-8 combines with J gene TRBJ2-3; tentative D call: TRBD1 (5 bases). Germline V CDR1 and CDR2: MNHGY, SAAAGT. This CDR3 is 16 amino acids long. Trimming took 6 bases from V and 2 from J, leaving 18 bases between them. The CDR3 DNA reads as TGTGCCAGCAGAGGCTTTGGGCCTGGGGCCACAGATACGCAGTATTTT. Its protein is CASRGFGPGATDTQYF.

V is TRBV5-1 and J is TRBJ1-1; D is possibly TRBD1 (5 bases). This CDR3 contains 17 residues. V was cut by 3 bases and J by 6 bases, with 24 bases left in between. Germline loops: CDR1 SGHRS, CDR2 YFSETQ. The CDR3 bases are TGCGCCAGCAGCTATTCCCCACCCGGGACCTTGGACGCTGAAGCTTTCTTT. Amino acid sequence: CASSYSPPGTLDAEAFF. The full variable domain, its missing parts supplied by reference TRBV5-1 and TRBJ1-1, is KAGVTQTPRYLIKTRGQQVTLSCSPISGHRSVSWYQQTPGQGLQFLFEYFSETQRNKGNFPGRFSGRQFSNSRSEMNVSTLELGDSALYLCASSYSPPGTLDAEAFFGQGTRLTVV.

In regard to this clone: Mismatch with germline at one junction end may stem from a read error. The chain couples TRBV7-2 to TRBJ2-5; 12 bases map to TRBD2. Per the germline V gene, CDR1 is SGHTA and CDR2 is FQGNSA. The CDR3 consists of 13 residues. The CDR3 is CASSLAGGETQYF. CDR3 nucleotides: TGTGCCAGCAGCCTAGCGGGAGGGGAGACCCAGTACTTC.

The J gene is TRBJ2-5, the V gene TRBV29-1; 8 nucleotides agree with TRBD2. The CDR3 is made up of 14 amino acids. The junction had 8 bases not matched to a gene; V was cut back by 7 bases and J by 1 base. Germline CDR1 SQVTM, CDR2 ANQGSEA. CDR3 sequence: CSAQRELLQETQYF. DNA of the CDR3: TGCAGCGCCCAGCGGGAGCTACTCCAAGAGACCCAGTACTTC.

The gene calls are TRBV18 and TRBJ2-2, with D perhaps assigned TRBD1 or TRBD2 (5 bases each). The CDR3 has 15 amino acids. Trimming removed 3 bases at V and 2 bases at J, with 10 bases between. Germline V CDR1 and CDR2: KGHSH, LQKENI. This CDR3 reads CASSPGTSNTGELFF. The CDR3, as DNA: TGTGCCAGCTCACCGGGGACCTCCAACACCGGGGAGCTGTTTTTT.

This rearrangement joins TRBV10-2 to TRBJ2-3, with D maybe TRBD1 (6 bases). The ends were cut back, 0 bases at V and 0 bases at J, with 10 bases in the middle. Germline V gene sequence: CDR1 WSHSY, CDR2 SAAADI. This CDR3 has 16 residues. The CDR3 nucleotides read TGCGCCAGCAGTGAGTCGAGGCAGGGGAGCACAGATACGCAGTATTTT. Its protein product is CASSESRQGSTDTQYF.

This clone occurred a few times. J is TRBJ1-2 and V is TRBV6-8, with a weak D call TRBD1 (6 bases). With 7 bases removed from V and 4 bases from J, the gap between germline ends came to 13 bases. Germline-derived CDR1 and CDR2 are MNHGY and SAAAGT. The CDR3 contains 13 residues. The CDR3 protein is CASTWTESYGYTF. CDR3 nucleotides: TGTGCCAGCACCTGGACAGAATCCTATGGCTACACCTTC.